This T cell receptor beta chain was documented in a study of cytomegalovirus exposure and HLA in healthy donors. Overall study context: An earlier analysis found 100 million or so unique TCR beta sequences from about 190 million T cells.

A word on this clone: Its target is unknown.

Broader study findings: Further analysis was carried out later, and it showed several of the most significant clusters appearing linked to common viral pathogens. V- and J-gene trimming in TCR beta was tied to a missense DCLRE1C variant by an analysis performed later.

Primers: 60 Vbeta forward and 13 Jbeta reverse. Sequencing was performed with immunoSEQ multiplex PCR; in TCRdb, only in-frame clones are kept and a portion is missing. The table lists just over 150,000 clones, nearly 80% of them singletons, with about 0.91% in the top ten. Specimen: PBMCs. The origin of this receptor is a woman between 45 and 65 years old in good health and CMV-seropositive.

The CDR3 sequence: CASSLGQNTEAFF. The CDR3 DNA reads as TGTGCCAGCAGCTTAGGACAGAACACTGAAGCTTTCTTT. The chain carries TRBV7-9 and TRBJ1-1; the D is unclear. The CDR3 is made up of 13 amino acids. V was cut by 1 base and J by 1 base, with 4 bases left in between. Germline loops: CDR1 SEHNR, CDR2 FQNEAQ (reference sequence).